This is a list of T cell receptor beta chains from one sample in a study of beta chain features in type 1 diabetes. Clones were sequenced by immunoSEQ multiplex PCR, and TCRdb holds only the in-frame ones, with some missing. The sample yields 240,000 or so clones, around 26% seen once. Sequencing used central memory CD4+ T cells from blood. These receptors were collected from a man aged 30 to 39 in good health. CDR3s include the opening cysteine and the closing phenylalanine or tryptophan. D genes are given only for firm matches. Size tells how often a clone was seen (once, few, many) or the class of an expanded clone, and some rows leave it out.

TRBJ2-1 | TRBD2 | - | TRBV9 | CASSVESGRAFGEQFF | TGTGCCAGCAGCGTAGAGAGCGGGAGGGCCTTCGGTGAGCAGTTCTTC
TRBJ2-7 | - | - | TRBV30 | CAWIGVYEQYF | TGTGCCTGGATTGGCGTCTACGAGCAGTACTTC
TRBJ2-5 | TRBD2 | - | TRBV5-4 | CASSQASGPQETQYF | TGTGCCAGCAGCCAGGCTAGCGGGCCGCAAGAGACCCAGTACTTC
TRBJ2-7 | - | many | TRBV7-2 | CASSLPTWGYEQYF | TGTGCCAGCAGCTTACCCACGTGGGGCTACGAGCAGTACTTC
TRBJ2-1 | - | few | TRBV7-2 | CASSLSSYNEQFF | TGTGCCAGCAGCTTATCCAGCTACAATGAGCAGTTCTTC
TRBJ1-1 | TRBD1 | - | TRBV10-3 | CAIRGQVQMNTEAFF | TGTGCCATCAGGGGACAGGTCCAGATGAACACTGAAGCTTTCTTT
TRBJ2-3 | - | - | TRBV5-1 | CASSTGSTDTQYF | TGCGCCAGCAGCACAGGGAGCACAGATACGCAGTATTTT
TRBJ2-3 | TRBD1 | - | TRBV6-6 | CASSPGQGSTDTQYF | TGTGCCAGCAGTCCTGGACAGGGGAGCACAGATACGCAGTATTTT
TRBJ2-3 | - | many | TRBV6-4 | CASSKAGSTDTQYF | TGTGCCAGCAGTAAGGCGGGATCCACAGATACGCAGTATTTT
TRBJ1-2 | - | many | TRBV4-1 | CASSHEQGGYTF | TGCGCCAGCAGCCATGAACAGGGTGGCTACACCTTC
TRBJ2-5 | - | - | TRBV2 | CASVDWETQYF | TGTGCCAGCGTGGATTGGGAGACCCAGTACTTC
TRBJ2-1 | TRBD2 | - | TRBV6-6 | CASSYSTSQQFF | TGTGCCAGCAGTTACTCGACTAGCCAGCAGTTCTTC
TRBJ2-1 | - | - | TRBV6-5 | CASSSGYQSPGEQFF | TGTGCCAGCAGTTCTGGCTATCAGTCCCCGGGCGAGCAGTTCTTC
TRBJ1-4 | TRBD1 | - | TRBV30 | CAWAPGTGNEKLFF | TGTGCCTGGGCCCCCGGGACAGGGAATGAAAAACTGTTTTTT